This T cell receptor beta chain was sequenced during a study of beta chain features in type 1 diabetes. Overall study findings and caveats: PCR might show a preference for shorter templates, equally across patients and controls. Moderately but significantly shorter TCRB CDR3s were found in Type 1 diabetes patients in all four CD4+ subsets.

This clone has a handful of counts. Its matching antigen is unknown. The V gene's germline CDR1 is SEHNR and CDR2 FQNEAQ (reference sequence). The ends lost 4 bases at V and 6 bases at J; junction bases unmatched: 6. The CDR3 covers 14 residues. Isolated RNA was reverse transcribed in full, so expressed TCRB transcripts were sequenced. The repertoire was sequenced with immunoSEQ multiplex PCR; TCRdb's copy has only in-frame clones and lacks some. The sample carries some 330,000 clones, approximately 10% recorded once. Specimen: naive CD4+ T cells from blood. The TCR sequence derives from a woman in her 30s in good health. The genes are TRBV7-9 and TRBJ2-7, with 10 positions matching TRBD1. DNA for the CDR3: TGTGCCAGCAGCTCTCGGGACAGGGGAGGCGAGCAGTACTTC. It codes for CASSSRDRGGEQYF.